This T cell receptor beta chain was retrieved from a study of blood T cell repertoires in COVID-19. In its sample, this clone was seen a few times. Data came from immunoSEQ multiplex PCR; TCRdb stores just in-frame clones and leaves some out. The sample records 120,000 to 150,000 clones, about 82% being singletons. Per germline, CDR1 MDHEN and CDR2 SYDVKM. There are 16 residues in the CDR3. Trimming cost V 6 bases and J 5 bases; bases outside gene matches: 13. This TCR was recovered from a woman in her forties with active or convalescent COVID-19. The rearrangement joins TRBV28 to TRBJ2-3; TRBD1 agrees at 8 bases. Input material: peripheral blood. For the CDR3, the DNA is TGTGCCAGCAGCCCACCAGGGGGCGCCGCGGTAGATACGCAGTATTTT. This translates into CASSPPGGAAVDTQYF.